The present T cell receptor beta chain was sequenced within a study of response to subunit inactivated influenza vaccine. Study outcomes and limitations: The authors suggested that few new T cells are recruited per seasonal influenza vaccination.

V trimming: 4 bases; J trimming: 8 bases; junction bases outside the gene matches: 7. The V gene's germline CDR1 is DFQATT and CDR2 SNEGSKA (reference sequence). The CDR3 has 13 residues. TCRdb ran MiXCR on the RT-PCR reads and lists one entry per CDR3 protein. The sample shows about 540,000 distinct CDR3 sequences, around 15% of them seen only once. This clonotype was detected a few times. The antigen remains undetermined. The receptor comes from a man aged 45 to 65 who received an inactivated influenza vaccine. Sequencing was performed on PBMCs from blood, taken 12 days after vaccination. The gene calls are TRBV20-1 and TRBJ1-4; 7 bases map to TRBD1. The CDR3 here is CSANRGLEEKLFF. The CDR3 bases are TGCAGTGCTAACAGGGGACTTGAGGAAAAACTGTTTTTT.